Reported below is one T cell receptor (beta chain). Its antigen is unknown. Base qualities are missing; no much larger clone stands one base away. TCR CDR3 regions were amplified from genomic DNA by multiplex PCR using the deep immunoSEQ assay. Extracted genomic DNA from each cell subset was spread evenly across all wells of several immunoSEQ 96-well plates, with each plate serving as a replicate. For sorted subsets, 200 to 250 ng genomic DNA, equal to 30,000 to 35,000 T cell genomes, was loaded into each replicate PCR. Purified libraries were measured with a Qubit 3.0 fluorometer, size-checked on a Bioanalyzer 2100, and measured again with the KAPA Library Quantification kit. Each immunoSEQ 96-well plate was sequenced on its own single-read 150-cycle Illumina NextSeq 550 flow cell. Under the source paper's analysis protocol: Because only junctional sequences without quality scores were contained in the immunoSEQ output, filtering matching that applied to full-length reads could not be performed. Sequences were annotated with PyIR, a Python wrapper for IgBLAST v1.9, and V/J genes and CDR3 were assigned using IMGT germline references. Reads were filtered out if the reads had weak V/J assignments (E-value above 1e-6), no CDR3, stop codons, out-of-frame junctions, or ambiguous translated residues. V3J clonotypes were defined by identical inferred V gene, J gene, and CDR3 amino acid sequence. To compute the percentage overlap between repertoires, the number of shared unique clonotypes was divided by the size of the smaller repertoire. Three approaches were used to assess repertoire richness: RTK rarefaction, the Chao1 estimator, and Recon v2.1 estimates of unobserved clonotypes. For all TCRbeta clonotypes obtained by the gDNA method from a handful of donors, generation probabilities were computed with OLGA. TCRdb stores this immuneACCESS table with in-frame sequences only. Part of the clones is absent; in the studies checked, under half of the shortfall reflects unresolved V genes, and no reason is known for the rest. V and J calls and clone size follow that table, whereas D and trimming were derived from the DNA. The sample has around 750,000 clones on record, around two thirds of them singletons. The top ten hold around 1.6% of the sample.

The sample comes from a study of shared clonotypes between healthy human individuals (dated by TCRdb to 2020 to 2021). Concerning the study at large: A couple of women and a few men aged 18 to 49 years were included in the cohort. For each donor, CD4 naive and CD4 memory were each given three plates, CD8 naive was given two plates, and CD8 memory was given one plate. To estimate repertoire size and how much clonotypes are shared between individuals, the study performed deep sequencing of blood TCR repertoires from 4 to 6 healthy adults. Libraries were prepared and TCR repertoires were sequenced by different laboratories using diverse techniques, in order to increase sequencing depth and limit assay-specific biases. Each donor's leukapheresis produced roughly between about 0.8 and 8.9 billion PBMCs.

Beyond this particular receptor, the publication reports: About 4.5% of naive CD4, 3% to 3.5% of naive CD8, 2.3% of memory CD4, and about 0.4% of memory CD8 clonotypes were shared across several donors. Higher generation probabilities were observed for clonotypes shared by all four sorted-subset donors than for non-shared clonotypes. Sampling was restricted to blood, and TCR repertoires in tissue are likely to differ from TCR repertoires in blood. Pairwise subsampling led to the expectation that sequencing depth would affect the degree of clonotype sharing among donors. Larger estimated clonotype richness was generally found for naive subsets than for memory subsets. Because the study included only a small number of donors, the genetic and exposure-history diversity represented was limited. Even with the large sequencing depth, rarefaction of the sorted-subset datasets indicated that sequencing was incomplete.

The donors were healthy, HIV-negative adults with no recently reported acute infections or vaccinations. All donors were Caucasian adults living in Nashville, Tennessee, USA. Magnetic negative selection was used to enrich CD4+ T cells, after which naive cells were positively selected on CD45RA and the negative fraction became the memory subset. Blood was obtained by leukapheresis, after which PBMCs were separated by Ficoll-Histopaque density gradient centrifugation and cryopreserved in liquid nitrogen vapor phase. Analytical flow cytometry was used to check the purity and quantity of every magnetically sorted T cell population. From each sorted fraction, genomic DNA was isolated and quantified by UV absorbance on a Nanodrop 2000c. Its CDR3 holds 15 amino acids, cysteine through phenylalanine. Left in the record is the CDR3 DNA by itself, 45 bases read in frame from the first base. In the germline V gene, CDR1 corresponds to KGHSH and CDR2 to LQKENI. V is shortened by 3 bases, J by 5 bases, and the region joining them spans 14 bases.

The sequence was obtained from a woman aged 25 to 39 in good health. Sequenced sample: memory CD4+ T cells sorted from blood. The cell subset or site label, read with the paper, signifies: CD45RA-negative fraction. Recombination linked TRBV18 to TRBJ1-5, with TRBD1 tentatively as D gene (5 bases match). Here the CDR3 is given as CASSPGTADHQPQHF. The base sequence is TGTGCCAGCTCACCCGGGACCGCCGACCATCAGCCCCAGCATTTT.